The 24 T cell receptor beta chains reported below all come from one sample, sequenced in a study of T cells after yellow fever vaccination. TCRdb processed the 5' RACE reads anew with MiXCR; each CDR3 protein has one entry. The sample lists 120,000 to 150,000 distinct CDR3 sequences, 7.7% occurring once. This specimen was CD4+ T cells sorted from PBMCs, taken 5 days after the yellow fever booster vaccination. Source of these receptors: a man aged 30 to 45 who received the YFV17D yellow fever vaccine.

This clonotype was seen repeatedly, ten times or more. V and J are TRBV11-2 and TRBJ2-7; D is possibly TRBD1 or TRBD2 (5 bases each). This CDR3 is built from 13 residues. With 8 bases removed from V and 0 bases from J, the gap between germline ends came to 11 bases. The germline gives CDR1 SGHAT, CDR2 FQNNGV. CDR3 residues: CASRSGTSYEQYF. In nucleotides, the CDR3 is TGTGCCAGCCGCTCCGGGACCTCCTACGAGCAGTACTTC.

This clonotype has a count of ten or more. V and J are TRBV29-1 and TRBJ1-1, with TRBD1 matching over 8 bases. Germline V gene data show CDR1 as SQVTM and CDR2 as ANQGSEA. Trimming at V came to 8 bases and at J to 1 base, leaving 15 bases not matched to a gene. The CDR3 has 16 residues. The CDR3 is CSSKGQGGGTNTEAFF. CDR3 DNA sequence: TGCAGCTCCAAAGGACAGGGTGGCGGGACGAACACTGAAGCTTTCTTT.

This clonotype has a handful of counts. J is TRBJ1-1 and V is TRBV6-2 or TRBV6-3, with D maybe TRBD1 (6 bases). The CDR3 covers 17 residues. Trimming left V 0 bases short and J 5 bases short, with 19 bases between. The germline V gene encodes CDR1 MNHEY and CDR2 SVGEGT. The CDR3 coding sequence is TGTGCCAGCAGTTACTCGAGTCAGGGGCTGGGAAGTACTGAAGCTTTCTTT. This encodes CASSYSSQGLGSTEAFF.

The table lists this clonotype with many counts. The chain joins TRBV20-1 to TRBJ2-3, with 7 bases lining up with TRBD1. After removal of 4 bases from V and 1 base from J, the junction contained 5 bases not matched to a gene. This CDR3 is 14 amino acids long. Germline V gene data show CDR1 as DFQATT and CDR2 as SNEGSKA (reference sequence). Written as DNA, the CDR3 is TGCAGTGCTACGACAGGGTCCCGCACAGATACGCAGTATTTT. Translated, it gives CSATTGSRTDTQYF.

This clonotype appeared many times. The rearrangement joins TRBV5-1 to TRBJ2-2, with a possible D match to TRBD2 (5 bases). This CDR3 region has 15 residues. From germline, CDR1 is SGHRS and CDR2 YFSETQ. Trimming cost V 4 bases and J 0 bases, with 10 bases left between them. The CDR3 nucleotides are TGCGCCAGCAGCGAGCGGCTAGCGAACACCGGGGAGCTGTTTTTT. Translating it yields CASSERLANTGELFF.

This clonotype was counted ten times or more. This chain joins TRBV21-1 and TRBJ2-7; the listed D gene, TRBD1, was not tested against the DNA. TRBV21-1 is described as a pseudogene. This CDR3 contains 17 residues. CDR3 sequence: CASSKRGGGAGSYEQYF. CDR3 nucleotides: TGTGCCAGCAGCAAACGGGGAGGGGGCGCCGGTTCCTACGAGCAGTACTTC.

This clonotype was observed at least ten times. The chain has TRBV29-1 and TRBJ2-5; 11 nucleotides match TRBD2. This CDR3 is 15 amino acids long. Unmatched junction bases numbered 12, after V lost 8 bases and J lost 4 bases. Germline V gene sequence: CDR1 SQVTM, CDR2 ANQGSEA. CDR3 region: CSSGLAVLKGETQYF. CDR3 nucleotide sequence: TGCAGCTCGGGACTAGCGGTCCTTAAGGGAGAGACCCAGTACTTC.

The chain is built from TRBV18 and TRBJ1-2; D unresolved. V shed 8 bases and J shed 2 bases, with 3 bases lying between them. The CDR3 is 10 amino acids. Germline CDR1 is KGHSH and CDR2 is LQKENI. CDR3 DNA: TGTGCCAGCGCAAACTATGGCTACACCTTC. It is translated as CASANYGYTF.

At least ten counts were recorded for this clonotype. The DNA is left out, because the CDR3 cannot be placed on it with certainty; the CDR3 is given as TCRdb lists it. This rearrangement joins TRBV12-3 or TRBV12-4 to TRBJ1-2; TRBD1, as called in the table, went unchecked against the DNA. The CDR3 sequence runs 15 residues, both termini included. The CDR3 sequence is CASILGAGIGYGYTF.

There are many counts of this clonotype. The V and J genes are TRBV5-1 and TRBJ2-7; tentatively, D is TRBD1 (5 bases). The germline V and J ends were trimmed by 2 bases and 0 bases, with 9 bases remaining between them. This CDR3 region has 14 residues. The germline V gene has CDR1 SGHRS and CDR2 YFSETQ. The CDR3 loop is CASSLTGNSYEQYF. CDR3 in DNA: TGCGCCAGCAGCTTAACAGGTAACTCCTACGAGCAGTACTTC.

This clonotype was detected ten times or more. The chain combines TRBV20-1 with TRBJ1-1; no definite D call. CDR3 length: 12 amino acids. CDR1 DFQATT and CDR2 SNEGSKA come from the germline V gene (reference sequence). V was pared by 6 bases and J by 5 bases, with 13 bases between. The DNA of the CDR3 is TGCAGTGCCGCACCCGGACGGACTGAAGCTTTCTTT. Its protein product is CSAAPGRTEAFF.

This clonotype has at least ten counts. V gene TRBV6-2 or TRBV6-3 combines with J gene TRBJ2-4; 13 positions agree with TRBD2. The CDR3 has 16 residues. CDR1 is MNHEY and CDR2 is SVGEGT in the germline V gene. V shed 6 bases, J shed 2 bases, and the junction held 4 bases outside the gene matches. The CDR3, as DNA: TGTGCCAGCAGGACTAGCGGGAGGTCGACCAAAAACATTCAGTACTTC. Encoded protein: CASRTSGRSTKNIQYF.

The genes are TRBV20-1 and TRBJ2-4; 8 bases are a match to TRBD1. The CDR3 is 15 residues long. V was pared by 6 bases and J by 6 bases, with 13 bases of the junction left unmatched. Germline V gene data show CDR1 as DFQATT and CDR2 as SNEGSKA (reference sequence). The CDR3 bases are TGCAGTGCCAGGACATCCGGGACAGGTTTAAACATTCAGTACTTC. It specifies CSARTSGTGLNIQYF.

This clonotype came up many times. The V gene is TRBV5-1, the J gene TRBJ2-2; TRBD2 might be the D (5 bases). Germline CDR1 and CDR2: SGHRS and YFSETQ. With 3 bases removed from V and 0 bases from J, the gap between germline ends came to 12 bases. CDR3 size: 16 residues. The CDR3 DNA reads TGCGCCAGCAGCTGGTCCGGGGTCTCGAACACCGGGGAGCTGTTTTTT. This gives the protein CASSWSGVSNTGELFF. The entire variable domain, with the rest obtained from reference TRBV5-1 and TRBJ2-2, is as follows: KAGVTQTPRYLIKTRGQQVTLSCSPISGHRSVSWYQQTPGQGLQFLFEYFSETQRNKGNFPGRFSGRQFSNSRSEMNVSTLELGDSALYLCASSWSGVSNTGELFFGEGSRLTVL.

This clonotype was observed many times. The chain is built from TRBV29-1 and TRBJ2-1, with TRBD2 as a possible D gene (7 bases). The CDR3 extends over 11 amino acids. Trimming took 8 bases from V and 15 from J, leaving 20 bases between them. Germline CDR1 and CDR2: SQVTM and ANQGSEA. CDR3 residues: CSTTRGGRPFF. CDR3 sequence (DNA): TGCAGCACAACAAGGGGGGGCCGACCGTTCTTC.

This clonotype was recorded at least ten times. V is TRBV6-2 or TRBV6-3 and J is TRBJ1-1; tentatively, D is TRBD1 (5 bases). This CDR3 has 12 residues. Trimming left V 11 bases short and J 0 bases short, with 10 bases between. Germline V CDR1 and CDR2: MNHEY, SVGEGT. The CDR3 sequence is CAAGTVNTEAFF. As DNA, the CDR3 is TGTGCCGCCGGGACGGTGAACACTGAAGCTTTCTTT.

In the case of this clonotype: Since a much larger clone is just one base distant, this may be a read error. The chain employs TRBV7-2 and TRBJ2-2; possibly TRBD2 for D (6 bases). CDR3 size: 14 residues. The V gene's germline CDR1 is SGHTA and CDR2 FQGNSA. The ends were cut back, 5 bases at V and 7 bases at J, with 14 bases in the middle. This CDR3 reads CASSQRAGCGELFF. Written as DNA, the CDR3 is TGTGCCAGCAGCCAAAGGGCGGGATGCGGGGAGCTGTTTTTT.

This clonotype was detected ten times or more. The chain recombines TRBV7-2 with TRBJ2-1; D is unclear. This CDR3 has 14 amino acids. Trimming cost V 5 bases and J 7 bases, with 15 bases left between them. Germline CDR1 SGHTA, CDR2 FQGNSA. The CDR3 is CASSQARLANEQFF. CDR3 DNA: TGTGCCAGCAGCCAAGCCAGGCTTGCAAATGAGCAGTTCTTC.

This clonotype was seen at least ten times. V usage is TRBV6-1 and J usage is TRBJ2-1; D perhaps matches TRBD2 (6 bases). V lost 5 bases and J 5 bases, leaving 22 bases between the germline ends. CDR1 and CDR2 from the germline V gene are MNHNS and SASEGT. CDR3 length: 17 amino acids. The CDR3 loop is CASSRQPTSGPNNEQFF. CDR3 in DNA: TGTGCCAGCAGTCGACAACCTACCAGCGGGCCTAACAATGAGCAGTTCTTC.

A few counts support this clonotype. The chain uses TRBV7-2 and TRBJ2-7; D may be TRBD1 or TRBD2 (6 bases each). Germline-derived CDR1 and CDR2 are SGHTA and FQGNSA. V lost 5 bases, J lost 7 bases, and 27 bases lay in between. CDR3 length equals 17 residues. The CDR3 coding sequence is TGTGCCAGCAGCCCTGCCTTTGTGGGGGGCCGGTCTATGGAGCAGTACTTC. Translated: CASSPAFVGGRSMEQYF.

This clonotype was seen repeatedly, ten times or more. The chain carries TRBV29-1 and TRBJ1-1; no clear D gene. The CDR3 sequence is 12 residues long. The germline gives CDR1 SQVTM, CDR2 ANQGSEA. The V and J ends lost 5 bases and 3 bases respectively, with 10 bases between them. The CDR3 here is CSVLASYTEAFF. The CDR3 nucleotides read TGCAGCGTTCTGGCGTCCTACACTGAAGCTTTCTTT.

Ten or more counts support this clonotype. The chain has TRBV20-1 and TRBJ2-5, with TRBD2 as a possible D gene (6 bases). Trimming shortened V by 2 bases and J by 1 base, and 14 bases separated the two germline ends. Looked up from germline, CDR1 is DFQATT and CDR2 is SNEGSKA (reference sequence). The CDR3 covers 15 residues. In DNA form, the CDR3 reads TGCAGTGCTAGACAGGGAGGAGCTGGCCAAGAGACCCAGTACTTC. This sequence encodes CSARQGGAGQETQYF.

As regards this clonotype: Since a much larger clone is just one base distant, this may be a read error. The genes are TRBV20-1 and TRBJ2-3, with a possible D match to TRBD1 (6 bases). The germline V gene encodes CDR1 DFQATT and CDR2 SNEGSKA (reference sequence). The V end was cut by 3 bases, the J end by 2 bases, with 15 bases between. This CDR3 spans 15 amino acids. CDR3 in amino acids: CSASKATGHTDTQYF. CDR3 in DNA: TGCAGTGCTAGTAAAGCAACAGGGCACACAGATACGCAGTATTTT.

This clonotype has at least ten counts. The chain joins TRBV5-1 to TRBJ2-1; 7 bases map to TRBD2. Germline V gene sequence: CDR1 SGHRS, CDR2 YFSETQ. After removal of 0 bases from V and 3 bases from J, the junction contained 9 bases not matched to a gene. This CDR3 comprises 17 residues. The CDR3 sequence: CASSLASPERGYNEQFF. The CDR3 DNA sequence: TGCGCCAGCAGCTTGGCCTCCCCCGAGCGGGGCTACAATGAGCAGTTCTTC.